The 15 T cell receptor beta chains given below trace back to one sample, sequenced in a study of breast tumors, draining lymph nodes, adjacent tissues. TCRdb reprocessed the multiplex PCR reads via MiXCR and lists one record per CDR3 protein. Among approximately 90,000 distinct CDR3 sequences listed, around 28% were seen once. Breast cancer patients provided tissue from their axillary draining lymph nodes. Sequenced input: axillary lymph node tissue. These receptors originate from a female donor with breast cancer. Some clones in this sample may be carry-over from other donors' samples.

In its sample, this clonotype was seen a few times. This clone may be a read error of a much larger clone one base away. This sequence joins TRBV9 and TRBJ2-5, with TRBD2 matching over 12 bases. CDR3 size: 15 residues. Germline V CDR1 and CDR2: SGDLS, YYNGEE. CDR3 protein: CASSYLAGGPGTPYF. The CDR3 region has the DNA TGTGCCAGCAGCTATCTAGCGGGAGGGCCGGGGACCCCGTACTTC. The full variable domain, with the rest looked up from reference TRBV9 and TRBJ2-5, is DSGVTQTPKHLITATGQRVTLRCSPRSGDLSVYWYQQSLDQGLQFLIQYYNGEERAKGNILERFSAQQFPDLHSELNLSSLELGDSALYFCASSYLAGGPGTPYFGPGTRLLVL.

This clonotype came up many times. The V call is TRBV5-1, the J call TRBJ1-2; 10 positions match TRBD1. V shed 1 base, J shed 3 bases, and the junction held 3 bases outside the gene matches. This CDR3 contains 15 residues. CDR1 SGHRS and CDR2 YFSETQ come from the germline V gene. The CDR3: CASSLRDRGHYGYTF. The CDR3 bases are TGCGCCAGCAGCTTGAGGGACAGGGGCCACTATGGCTACACCTTC.

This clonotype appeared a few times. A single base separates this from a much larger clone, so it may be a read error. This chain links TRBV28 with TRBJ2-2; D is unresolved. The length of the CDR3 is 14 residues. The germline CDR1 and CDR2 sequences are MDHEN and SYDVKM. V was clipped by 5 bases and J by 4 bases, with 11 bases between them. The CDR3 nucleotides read TGTGCCAGCAGTACCCGACCTCTCACCGGGGAGCTGTTTTTT. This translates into CASSTRPLTGELFF.

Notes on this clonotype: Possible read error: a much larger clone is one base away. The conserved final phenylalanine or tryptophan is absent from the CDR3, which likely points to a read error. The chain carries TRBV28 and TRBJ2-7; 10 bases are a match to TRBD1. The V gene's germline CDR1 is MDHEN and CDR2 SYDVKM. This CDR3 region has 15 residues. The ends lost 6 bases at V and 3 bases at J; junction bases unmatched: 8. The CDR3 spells CASRSPGTGVYEQYL. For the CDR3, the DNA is TGTGCCAGCAGATCCCCCGGGACAGGGGTCTACGAGCAGTACCTC.

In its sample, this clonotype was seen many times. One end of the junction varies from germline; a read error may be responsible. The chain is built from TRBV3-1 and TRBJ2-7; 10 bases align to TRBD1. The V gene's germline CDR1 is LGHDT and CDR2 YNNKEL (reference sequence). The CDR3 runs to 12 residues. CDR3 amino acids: CASSPGSGQGSF. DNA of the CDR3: TGTGCCAGCAGCCCAGGGTCGGGACAGGGGAGCTTC.

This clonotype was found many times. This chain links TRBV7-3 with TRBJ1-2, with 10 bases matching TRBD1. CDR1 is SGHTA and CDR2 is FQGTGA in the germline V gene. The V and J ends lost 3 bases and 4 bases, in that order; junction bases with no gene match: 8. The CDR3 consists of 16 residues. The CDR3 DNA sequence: TGTGCCAGCAGCTTCAGTCGACAGGGGGCACCCTATGGCTACACCTTC. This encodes CASSFSRQGAPYGYTF.

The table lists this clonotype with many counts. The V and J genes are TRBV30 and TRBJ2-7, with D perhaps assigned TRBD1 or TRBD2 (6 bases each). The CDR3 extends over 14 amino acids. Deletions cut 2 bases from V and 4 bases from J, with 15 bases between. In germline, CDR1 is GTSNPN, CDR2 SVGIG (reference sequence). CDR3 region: CAWSRGGGLYEQYF. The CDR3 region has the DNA TGTGCCTGGAGTAGAGGAGGGGGGTTGTACGAGCAGTACTTC.

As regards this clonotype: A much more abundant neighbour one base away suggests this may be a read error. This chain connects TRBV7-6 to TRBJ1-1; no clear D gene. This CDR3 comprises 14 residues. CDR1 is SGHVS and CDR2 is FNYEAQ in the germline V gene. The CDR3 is CASSLGAGNTEASF. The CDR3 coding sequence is TGTGCCAGCAGCTTAGGCGCGGGGAACACTGAAGCTTCCTTT.

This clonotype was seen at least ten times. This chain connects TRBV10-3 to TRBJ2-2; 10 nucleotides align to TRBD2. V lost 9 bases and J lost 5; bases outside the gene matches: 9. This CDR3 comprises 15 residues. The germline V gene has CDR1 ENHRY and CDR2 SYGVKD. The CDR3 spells CAIGGSGRQTGELFF. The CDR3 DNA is TGTGCCATAGGGGGTAGCGGGAGGCAAACCGGGGAGCTGTTTTTT.

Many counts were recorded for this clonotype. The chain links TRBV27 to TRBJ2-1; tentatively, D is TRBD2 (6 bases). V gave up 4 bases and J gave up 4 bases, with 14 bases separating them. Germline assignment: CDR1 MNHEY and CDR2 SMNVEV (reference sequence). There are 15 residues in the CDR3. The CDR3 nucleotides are TGTGCCAGCAGTTCAACCGGGAGTGATTACAATGAGCAGTTCTTC. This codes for CASSSTGSDYNEQFF.

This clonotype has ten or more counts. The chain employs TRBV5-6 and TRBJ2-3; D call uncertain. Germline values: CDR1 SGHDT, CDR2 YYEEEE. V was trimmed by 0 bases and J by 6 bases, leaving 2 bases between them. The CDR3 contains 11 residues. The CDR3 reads CASSLADTQYF. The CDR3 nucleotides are TGTGCCAGCAGCTTGGCGGATACGCAGTATTTT.

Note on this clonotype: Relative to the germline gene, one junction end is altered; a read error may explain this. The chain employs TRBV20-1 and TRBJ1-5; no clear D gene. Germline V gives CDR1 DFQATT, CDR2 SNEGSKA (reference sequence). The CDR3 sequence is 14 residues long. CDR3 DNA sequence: TGCAGTGCCAGAGAGCACGGCATCAATCAGCCCCAGCATTTT. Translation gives CSAREHGINQPQHF.

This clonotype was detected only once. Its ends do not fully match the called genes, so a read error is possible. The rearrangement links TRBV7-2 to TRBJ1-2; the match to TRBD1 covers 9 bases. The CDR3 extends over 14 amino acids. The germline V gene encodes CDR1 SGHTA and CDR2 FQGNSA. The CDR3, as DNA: TGTGCCGGCAGCTCGTCGACAGGGGGGCCCGGCTACACCTTC. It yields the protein CAGSSSTGGPGYTF.

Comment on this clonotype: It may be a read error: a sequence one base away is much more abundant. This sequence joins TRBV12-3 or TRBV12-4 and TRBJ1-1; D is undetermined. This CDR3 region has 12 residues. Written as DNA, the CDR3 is TGTGCCAGCAGTCGACGGTACACTGAAGCTTCCTTT. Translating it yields CASSRRYTEASF.

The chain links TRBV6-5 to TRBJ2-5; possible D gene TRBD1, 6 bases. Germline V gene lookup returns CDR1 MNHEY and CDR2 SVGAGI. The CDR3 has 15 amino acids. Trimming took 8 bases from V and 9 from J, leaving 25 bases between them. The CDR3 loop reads CASGSRDIRGGPQYF. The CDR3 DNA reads TGTGCCAGCGGTTCTAGGGACATCAGGGGTGGGCCCCAGTACTTC.